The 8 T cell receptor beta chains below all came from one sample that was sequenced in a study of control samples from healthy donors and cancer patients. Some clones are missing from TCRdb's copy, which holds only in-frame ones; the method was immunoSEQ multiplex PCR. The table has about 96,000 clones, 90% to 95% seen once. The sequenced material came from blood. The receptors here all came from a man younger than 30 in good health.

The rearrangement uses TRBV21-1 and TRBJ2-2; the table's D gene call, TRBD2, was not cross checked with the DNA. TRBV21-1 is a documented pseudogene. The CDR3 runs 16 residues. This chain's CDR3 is CASSSRGRGNTGELFF. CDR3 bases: TGTGCCAGCAGCTCGAGAGGGAGGGGAAACACCGGGGAGCTGTTTTTT.

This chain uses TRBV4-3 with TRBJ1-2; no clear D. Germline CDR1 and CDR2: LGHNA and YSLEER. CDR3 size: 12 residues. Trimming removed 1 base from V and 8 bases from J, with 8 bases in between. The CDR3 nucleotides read TGCGCCAGCAGCCAAGGCACAAAGGGCTACACCTTC. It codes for CASSQGTKGYTF.

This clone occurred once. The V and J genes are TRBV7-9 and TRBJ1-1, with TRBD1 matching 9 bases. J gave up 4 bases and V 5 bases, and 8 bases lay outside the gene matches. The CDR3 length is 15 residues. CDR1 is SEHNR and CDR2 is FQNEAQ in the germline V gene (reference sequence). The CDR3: CASSPEGQGVTEAFF. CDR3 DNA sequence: TGTGCCAGCAGCCCTGAGGGACAGGGAGTCACTGAAGCTTTCTTT.

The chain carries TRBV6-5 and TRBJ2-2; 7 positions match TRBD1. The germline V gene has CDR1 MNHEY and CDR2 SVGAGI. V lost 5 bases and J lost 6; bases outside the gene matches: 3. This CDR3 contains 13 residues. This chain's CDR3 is CASSQTGPGELFF. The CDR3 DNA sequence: TGTGCCAGCAGTCAGACAGGGCCCGGGGAGCTGTTTTTT.

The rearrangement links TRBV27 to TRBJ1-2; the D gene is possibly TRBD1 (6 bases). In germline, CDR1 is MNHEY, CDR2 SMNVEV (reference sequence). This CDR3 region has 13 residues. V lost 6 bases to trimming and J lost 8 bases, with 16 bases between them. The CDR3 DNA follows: TGTGCCAGCAGAAGCAGGGGATTGGGAGGCTACACCTTC. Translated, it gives CASRSRGLGGYTF.

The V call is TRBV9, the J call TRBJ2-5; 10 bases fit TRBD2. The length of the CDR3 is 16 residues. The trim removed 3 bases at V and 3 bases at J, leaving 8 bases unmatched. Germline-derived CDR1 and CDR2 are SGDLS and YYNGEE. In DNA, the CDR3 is TGTGCCAGCAGCGGAGACCGAACTAGCGGGAAAGAGACCCAGTACTTC. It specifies CASSGDRTSGKETQYF.

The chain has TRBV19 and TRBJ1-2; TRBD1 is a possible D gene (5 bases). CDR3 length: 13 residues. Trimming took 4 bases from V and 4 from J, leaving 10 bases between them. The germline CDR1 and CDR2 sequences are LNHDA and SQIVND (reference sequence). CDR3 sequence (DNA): TGTGCCAGTAGTAGGGGACCTTCCTATGGCTACACCTTC. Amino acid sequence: CASSRGPSYGYTF.

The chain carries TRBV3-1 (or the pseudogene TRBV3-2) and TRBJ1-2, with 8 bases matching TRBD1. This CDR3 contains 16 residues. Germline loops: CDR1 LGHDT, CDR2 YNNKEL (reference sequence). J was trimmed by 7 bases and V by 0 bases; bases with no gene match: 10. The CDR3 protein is CASSQEPRTGIAGYTF. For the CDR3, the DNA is TGTGCCAGCAGCCAAGAACCCAGGACAGGGATTGCTGGCTACACCTTC.